This T cell receptor beta chain was captured in a study of human T cells and chemical hapten exposure. Study at large: Patients, largely female, had alopecia areata, totalis or universalis.

This clonotype was recorded at least ten times. Antigen unknown. CDR1 is DFQATT and CDR2 is SNEGSKA in the germline V gene (reference sequence). The CDR3 loop spans 18 amino acids. V was clipped by 0 bases and J by 0 bases, with 19 bases between them. Regarding time point: patch test 3, about 24 weeks after DPC sensitization. Treatment of the sample: therapeutic diphenylcyclopropenone sensitization with weekly scalp DPC. RNA extraction used unfractionated whole blood as the source of total RNA. Overall study findings and caveats: Expanded TCRs were compared with controls, and the expanded TCRs formed significantly more large CDR3 similarity clusters. DPC sensitization left the count of TCRs above 1 in 1000 unchanged.

TCRdb fed the RACE reads into MiXCR, producing one record per CDR3 protein. The table has 120,000 or so distinct CDR3 sequences, roughly 12% seen once. The chain couples TRBV20-1 to TRBJ2-3, with D possibly being TRBD2 (6 bases). Sample: whole blood, taken in connection with sensitization to the hapten diphenylcyclopropenone (DPC). The clonotype comes from a woman aged 45-59 years with alopecia areata. Some clones in this sample may be carry-over from other donors' samples. The CDR3 reads CSARDLGSGGGSTDTQYF. Written as DNA, the CDR3 is TGCAGTGCTAGAGATCTCGGGAGCGGAGGAGGGAGCACAGATACGCAGTATTTT.